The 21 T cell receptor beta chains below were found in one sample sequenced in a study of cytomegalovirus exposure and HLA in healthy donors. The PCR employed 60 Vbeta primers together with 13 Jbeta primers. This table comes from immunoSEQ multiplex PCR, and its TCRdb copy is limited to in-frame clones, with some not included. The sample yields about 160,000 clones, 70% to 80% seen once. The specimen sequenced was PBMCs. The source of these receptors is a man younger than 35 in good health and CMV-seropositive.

CDR3 sequence (DNA): TGTGCCAGCAGTTACGGTGTCAGGGTTTCTGAAGCTTTCTTT. Protein product: CASSYGVRVSEAFF. The chain is built from TRBV6-5 and TRBJ1-1; perhaps TRBD1 as D (5 bases). CDR3 size: 14 residues. Germline V gene data show CDR1 as MNHEY and CDR2 as SVGAGI. Trimming left V 2 bases short and J 6 bases short, with 13 bases between.

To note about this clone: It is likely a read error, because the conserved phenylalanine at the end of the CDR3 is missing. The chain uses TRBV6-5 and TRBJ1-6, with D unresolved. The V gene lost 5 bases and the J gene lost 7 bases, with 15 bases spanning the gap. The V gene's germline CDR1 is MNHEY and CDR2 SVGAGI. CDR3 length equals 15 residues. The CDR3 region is CASSTGLNPNSPLHL. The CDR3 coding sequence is TGTGCCAGCAGTACGGGGTTGAATCCCAATTCACCCCTCCACCTT.

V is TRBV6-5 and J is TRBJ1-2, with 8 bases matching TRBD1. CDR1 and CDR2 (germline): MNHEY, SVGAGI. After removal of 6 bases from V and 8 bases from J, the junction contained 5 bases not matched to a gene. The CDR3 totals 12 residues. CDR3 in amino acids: CASSPDREGYTF. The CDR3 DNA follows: TGTGCCAGCAGCCCGGACAGGGAGGGCTACACCTTC.

DNA for the CDR3: TGCGCCAGCAGCCAAGAATGGGAGGGGCCAGACTCTGGAAACACCATATATTTT. Translating gives CASSQEWEGPDSGNTIYF. J is TRBJ1-3 and V is TRBV4-1; perhaps TRBD1 as D (5 bases). The CDR3 runs 18 residues. CDR1 is MGHRA, CDR2 YSYEKL, per germline. Trimming left V 0 bases short and J 0 bases short, with 15 bases between.

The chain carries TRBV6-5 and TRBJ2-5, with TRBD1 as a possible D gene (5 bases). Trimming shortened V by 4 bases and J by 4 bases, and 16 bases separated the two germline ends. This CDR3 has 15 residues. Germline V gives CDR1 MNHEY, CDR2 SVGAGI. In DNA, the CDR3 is TGTGCCAGCAGTTGGGGTTCAGGGTACGGAGAGACCCAGTACTTC. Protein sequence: CASSWGSGYGETQYF.

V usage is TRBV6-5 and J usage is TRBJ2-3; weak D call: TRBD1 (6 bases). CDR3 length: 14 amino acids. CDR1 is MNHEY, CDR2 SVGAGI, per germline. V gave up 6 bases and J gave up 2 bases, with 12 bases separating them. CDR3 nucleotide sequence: TGTGCCAGCAGGATCACAGGGAACACAGATACGCAGTATTTT. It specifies CASRITGNTDTQYF.

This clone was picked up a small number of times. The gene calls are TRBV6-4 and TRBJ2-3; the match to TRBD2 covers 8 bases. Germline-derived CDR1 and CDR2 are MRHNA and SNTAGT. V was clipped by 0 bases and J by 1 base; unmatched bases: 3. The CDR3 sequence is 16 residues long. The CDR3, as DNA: TGTGCCAGCAGTGACTCGCGGGGGGCCGGCACAGATACGCAGTATTTT. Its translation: CASSDSRGAGTDTQYF.

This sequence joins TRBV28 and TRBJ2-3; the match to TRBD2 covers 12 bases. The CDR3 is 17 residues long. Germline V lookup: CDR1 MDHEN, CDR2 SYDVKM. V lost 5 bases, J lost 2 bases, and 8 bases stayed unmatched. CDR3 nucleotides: TGTGCCAGCAGTGGCTCGCTAGCGGGAGGGACCACAGATACGCAGTATTTT. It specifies CASSGSLAGGTTDTQYF.

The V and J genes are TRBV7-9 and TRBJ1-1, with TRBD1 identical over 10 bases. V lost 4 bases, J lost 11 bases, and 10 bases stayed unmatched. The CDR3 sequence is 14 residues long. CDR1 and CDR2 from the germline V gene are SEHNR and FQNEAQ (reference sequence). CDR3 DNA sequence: TGTGCCAGCAGCTCCACCCGACAGGGGGCGGAGGCTTTCTTT. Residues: CASSSTRQGAEAFF.

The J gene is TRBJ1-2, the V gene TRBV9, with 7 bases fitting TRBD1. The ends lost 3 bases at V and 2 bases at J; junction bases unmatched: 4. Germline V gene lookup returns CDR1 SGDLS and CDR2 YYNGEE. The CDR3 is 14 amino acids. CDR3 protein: CASSGKQGNYGYTF. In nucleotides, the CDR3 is TGTGCCAGCAGCGGTAAACAGGGGAACTATGGCTACACCTTC.

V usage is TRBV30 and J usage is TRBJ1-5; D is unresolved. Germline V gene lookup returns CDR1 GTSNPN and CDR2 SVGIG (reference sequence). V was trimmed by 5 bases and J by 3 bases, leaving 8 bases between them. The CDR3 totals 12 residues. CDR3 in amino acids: CAWGQFNQPQHF. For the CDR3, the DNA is TGTGCCTGGGGCCAGTTCAATCAGCCCCAGCATTTT.

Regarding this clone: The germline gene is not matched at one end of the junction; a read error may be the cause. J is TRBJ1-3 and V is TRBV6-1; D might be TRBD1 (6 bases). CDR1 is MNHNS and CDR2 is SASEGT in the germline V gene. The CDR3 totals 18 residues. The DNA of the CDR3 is TGTGCCGGCAGTGAAATATCCGGACAGACGTACTCTGGAAACACCATATATTTT. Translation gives CAGSEISGQTYSGNTIYF.

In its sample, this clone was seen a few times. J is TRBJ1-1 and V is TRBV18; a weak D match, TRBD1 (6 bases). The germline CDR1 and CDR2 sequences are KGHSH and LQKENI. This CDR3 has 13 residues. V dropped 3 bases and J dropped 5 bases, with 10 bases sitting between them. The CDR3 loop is CASSPDQGTEAFF. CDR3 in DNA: TGTGCCAGCTCACCCGACCAGGGGACTGAAGCTTTCTTT.

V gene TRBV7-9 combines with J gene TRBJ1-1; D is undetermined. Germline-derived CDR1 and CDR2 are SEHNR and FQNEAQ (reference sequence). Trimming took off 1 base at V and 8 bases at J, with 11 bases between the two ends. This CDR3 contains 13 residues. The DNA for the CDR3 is TGTGCCAGCAGCTTAGATCCCGGGTCCGAAGCTTTCTTT. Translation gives CASSLDPGSEAFF.

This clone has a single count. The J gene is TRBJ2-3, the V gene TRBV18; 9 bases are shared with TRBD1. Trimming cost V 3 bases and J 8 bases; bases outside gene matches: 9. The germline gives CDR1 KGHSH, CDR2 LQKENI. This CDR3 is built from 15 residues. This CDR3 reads CASSPGQGIIGTQYF. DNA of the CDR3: TGTGCCAGCTCACCGGGACAGGGCATCATCGGTACGCAGTATTTT.

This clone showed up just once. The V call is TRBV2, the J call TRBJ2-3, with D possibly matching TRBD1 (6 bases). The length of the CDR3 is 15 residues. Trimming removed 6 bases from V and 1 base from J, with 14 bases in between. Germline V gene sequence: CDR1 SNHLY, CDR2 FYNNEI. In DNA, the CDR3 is TGTGCCAGCAGCAAAGGGACATTCGGCACAGATACGCAGTATTTT. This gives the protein CASSKGTFGTDTQYF.

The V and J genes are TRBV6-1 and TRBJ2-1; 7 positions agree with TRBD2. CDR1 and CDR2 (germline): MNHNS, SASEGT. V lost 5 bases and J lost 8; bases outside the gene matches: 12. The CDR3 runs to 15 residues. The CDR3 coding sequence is TGTGCCAGCAGTTCCGGAGTCTGGGGGGGGTATGAGCAGTTCTTC. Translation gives CASSSGVWGGYEQFF.

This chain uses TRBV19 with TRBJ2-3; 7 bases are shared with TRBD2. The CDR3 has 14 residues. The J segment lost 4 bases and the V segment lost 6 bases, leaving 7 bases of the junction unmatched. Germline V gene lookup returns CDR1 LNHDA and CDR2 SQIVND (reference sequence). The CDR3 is CASSRTGGPDTQYF. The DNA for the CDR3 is TGTGCCAGTAGCCGTACGGGGGGTCCAGATACGCAGTATTTT.

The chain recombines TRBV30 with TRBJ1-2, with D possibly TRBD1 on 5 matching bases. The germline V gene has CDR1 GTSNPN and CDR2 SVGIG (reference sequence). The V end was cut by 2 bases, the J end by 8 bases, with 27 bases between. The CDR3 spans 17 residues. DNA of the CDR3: TGTGCCTGGAGTTTCACCCGGGGGATGGTAGCCGGAGGGGGCTACACCTTC. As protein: CAWSFTRGMVAGGGYTF. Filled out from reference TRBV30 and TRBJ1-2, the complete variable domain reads SQTIHQWPATLVQPVGSPLSLECTVEGTSNPNLYWYRQAAGRGLQLLFYSVGIGQISSEVPQNLSASRPQDRQFILSSKKLLLSDSGFYLCAWSFTRGMVAGGGYTFGSGTRLTVV.

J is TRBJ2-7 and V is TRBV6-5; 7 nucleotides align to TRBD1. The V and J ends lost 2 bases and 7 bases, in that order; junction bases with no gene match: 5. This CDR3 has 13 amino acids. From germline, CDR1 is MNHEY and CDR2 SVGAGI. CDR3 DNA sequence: TGTGCCAGCAGTTACGGACAGGCTACAGAGCAGTACTTC. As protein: CASSYGQATEQYF.

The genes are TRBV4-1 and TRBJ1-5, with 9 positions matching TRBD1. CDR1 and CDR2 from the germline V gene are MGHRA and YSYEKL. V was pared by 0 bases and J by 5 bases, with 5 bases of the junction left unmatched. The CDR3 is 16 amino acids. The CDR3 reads CASSQEPGTGYQPQHF. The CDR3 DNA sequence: TGCGCCAGCAGCCAAGAACCCGGGACAGGGTATCAGCCCCAGCATTTT.